This T cell receptor beta chain was sequenced in a study of cytomegalovirus exposure and HLA in healthy donors. Across the whole study: There were 75 million to 95 million unique TCRs (from HLA-typed donors) in an early data release. General study findings and limits: One variant, a missense change in DCLRE1C, was linked in a later analysis to TCR beta V- and J-gene trimming.

With regard to this clone: Its antigen is unknown.

Healthy individuals who donated bone marrow served as the donors. Trimming took 1 base from V and 5 from J; bases not matched to a gene: 1. CDR3 length equals 15 residues. Germline V gene sequence: CDR1 MNHNS, CDR2 SASEGT. Researchers ran the PCR with 60 Vbeta and 13 Jbeta primers. The protocol was immunoSEQ multiplex PCR, while the TCRdb copy is restricted to in-frame clones and leaves out a portion. In the table there are about 180,000 clones, about four fifths of which are singletons. The clonotype originates from a young woman in good health and CMV-seropositive. The sample was PBMCs. The genes are TRBV6-1 and TRBJ2-1; TRBD2 matches at 11 bases. DNA of the CDR3: TGTGCCAGCAGTGAAGGACTAGCGGGGAACAATGAGCAGTTCTTC. The encoded protein is CASSEGLAGNNEQFF.